A selection of T cell receptor beta chains follows, all from one sample in a study of control samples from healthy donors and cancer patients. Generated by immunoSEQ multiplex PCR, the TCRdb table keeps only in-frame clones and is missing some. Of some 120,000 clones listed, about 88% are singletons. Sequencing was carried out using blood. All receptors come from a man younger than 30 in good health. The CDR3 runs from the conserved cysteine through the conserved F or W. The order of the fields is D gene, J gene, V gene, clone size, CDR3 protein, CDR3 DNA. The D gene is left open where the match is weak. A row's size may be missing; if present it is once, few, many or a size class.

>-|TRBJ1-2|TRBV3-1/TRBV3-2|-
CASSQIGGRGEGGYTF
TGTGCCAGCAGCCAGATTGGGGGGCGCGGAGAAGGAGGCTACACCTTC
>-|TRBJ1-2|TRBV5-1|once
CASSQRVDYGYTF
TGCGCCAGCAGCCAAAGGGTTGACTATGGCTACACCTTC
>-|TRBJ1-2|TRBV5-1|-
CASSLHPTGYGYTF
TGCGCCAGCAGCTTGCACCCAACAGGGTATGGCTACACCTTC
>-|TRBJ1-1|TRBV11-2|-
CASSPIALLGDTEAFF
TGTGCCAGCAGCCCTATAGCGCTATTAGGGGACACTGAAGCTTTCTTT
>-|TRBJ2-2|TRBV19|-
CASSLQGGLLAGELFF
TGTGCCAGTAGTCTACAGGGAGGCCTACTAGCCGGGGAGCTGTTTTTT
>-|TRBJ2-5|TRBV6-1|-
CASSELAAQETQYF
TGTGCCAGCAGTGAACTGGCGGCTCAAGAGACCCAGTACTTC
>-|TRBJ2-7|TRBV5-8|-
CASSLEGRFSYEQYF
TGTGCCAGCAGCTTGGAGGGCAGATTCTCCTACGAGCAGTACTTC
>TRBD1|TRBJ1-2|TRBV6-5|-
CASSMTGGNGYTF
TGTGCCAGCAGTATGACAGGGGGCAATGGCTACACCTTC
>-|TRBJ2-1|TRBV5-1|-
CASSLGAPQNEQFF
TGCGCCAGCAGCTTGGGGGCTCCCCAGAATGAGCAGTTCTTC
>TRBD1|TRBJ2-7|TRBV9|-
CASSGGQGGDEQYF
TGTGCCAGCAGCGGGGGACAGGGTGGGGACGAGCAGTACTTC
>TRBD2|TRBJ2-7|TRBV20-1|-
CSASAVAGGVSYEQYF
TGCAGTGCTAGTGCCGTAGCGGGGGGGGTCTCCTACGAGCAGTACTTC
>-|TRBJ2-3|TRBV7-2|-
CASSLALRSWASRRTDTQYF
TGTGCCAGCAGCTTAGCATTACGATCTTGGGCTAGCCGACGCACAGATACGCAGTATTTT
>-|TRBJ2-7|TRBV12-5|-
CASGLVLLGRGLNEQYF
TGTGCTAGTGGTTTGGTACTTTTGGGTAGGGGGTTAAACGAGCAGTACTTC
>-|TRBJ2-1|TRBV9|few
CASSPRGQYNEQFF
TGTGCCAGCAGCCCTCGAGGACAGTACAATGAGCAGTTCTTC
>TRBD1|TRBJ2-1|TRBV7-8|-
CASSHPRGSVPFF
TGTGCCAGCAGTCACCCCAGGGGGAGTGTCCCTTTCTTC
>-|TRBJ2-2|TRBV9|-
CASSNMVGANTGELFF
TGTGCCAGCAGCAATATGGTGGGGGCGAACACCGGGGAGCTGTTTTTT
>-|TRBJ1-4|TRBV12-3/TRBV12-4|-
CASSFSRAKLFF
TGTGCCAGCAGTTTTTCCAGGGCCAAACTGTTTTTT
>-|TRBJ1-5|TRBV7-2|-
CASSSSYSPGAGRNQPQHF
TGTGCCAGCAGCTCTTCTTACTCCCCTGGGGCAGGGAGAAATCAGCCCCAGCATTTT
>TRBD1|TRBJ2-5|TRBV5-1|-
CASSLEGGKETQYF
TGCGCCAGCAGCTTGGAAGGGGGCAAGGAGACCCAGTACTTC
>-|TRBJ2-3|TRBV10-3|-
CATMGGESSTDTQYF
TGTGCCACAATGGGGGGAGAGTCTAGCACAGATACGCAGTATTTT
>-|TRBJ2-7|TRBV27|-
CASSLSAGSYEQYF
TGTGCCAGCAGTTTAAGTGCGGGATCCTACGAGCAGTACTTC
>TRBD2|TRBJ2-3|TRBV11-3|-
CASSLGLAVKADTQYF
TGTGCCAGCAGCTTGGGACTAGCGGTTAAGGCAGATACGCAGTATTTT
>-|TRBJ2-3|TRBV9|once
CASSVGVSTDTQYF
TGTGCCAGCAGCGTTGGGGTTAGCACAGATACGCAGTATTTT
>-|TRBJ2-1|TRBV5-1|-
CASSLSSREIDEQFF
TGCGCCAGCAGCTTGTCTTCTCGGGAGATCGATGAGCAGTTCTTC
>TRBD2|TRBJ2-1|TRBV5-4|-
CASSLIAGEQGNEQFF
TGTGCCAGCAGCTTGATAGCGGGAGAACAGGGCAATGAGCAGTTCTTC
>TRBD2|TRBJ2-5|TRBV6-2/TRBV6-3|once
CASSYEGLAGQETQYF
TGTGCCAGCAGTTACGAGGGACTAGCGGGACAAGAGACCCAGTACTTC
>-|TRBJ2-7|TRBV7-3|-
CASSLDRLSYEQYF
TGTGCCAGCAGCTTAGACCGGCTCTCCTACGAGCAGTACTTC
>TRBD1|TRBJ1-1|TRBV5-1|-
CASSSQGDTEAFF
TGCGCCAGCAGCTCACAGGGGGACACTGAAGCTTTCTTT